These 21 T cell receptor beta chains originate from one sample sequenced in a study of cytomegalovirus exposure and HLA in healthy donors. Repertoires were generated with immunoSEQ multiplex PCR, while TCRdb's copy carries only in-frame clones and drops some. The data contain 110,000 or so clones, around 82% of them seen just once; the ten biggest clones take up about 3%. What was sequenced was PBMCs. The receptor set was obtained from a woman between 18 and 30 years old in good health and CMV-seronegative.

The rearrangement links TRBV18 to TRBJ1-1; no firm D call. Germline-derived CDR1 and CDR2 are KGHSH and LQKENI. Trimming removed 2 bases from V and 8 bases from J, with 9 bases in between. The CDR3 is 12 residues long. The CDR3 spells CASSPMGAEAFF. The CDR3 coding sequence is TGTGCCAGCTCACCAATGGGCGCAGAAGCTTTCTTT.

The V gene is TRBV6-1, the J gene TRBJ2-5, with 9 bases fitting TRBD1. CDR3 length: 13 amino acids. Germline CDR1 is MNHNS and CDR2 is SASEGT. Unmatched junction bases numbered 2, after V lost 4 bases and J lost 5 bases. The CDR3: CASSGDRGETQYF. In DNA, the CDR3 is TGTGCCAGCAGTGGTGACAGGGGGGAGACCCAGTACTTC.

This CDR3 is CASTSSGTGSDQPQHF. The CDR3 nucleotides read TGTGCCAGTACTTCCTCCGGGACAGGGAGTGATCAGCCCCAGCATTTT. This chain links TRBV19 with TRBJ1-5, with 9 bases fitting TRBD1. CDR3 length equals 16 residues. Germline assignment: CDR1 LNHDA and CDR2 SQIVND (reference sequence). V lost 7 bases and J lost 5; bases outside the gene matches: 12.

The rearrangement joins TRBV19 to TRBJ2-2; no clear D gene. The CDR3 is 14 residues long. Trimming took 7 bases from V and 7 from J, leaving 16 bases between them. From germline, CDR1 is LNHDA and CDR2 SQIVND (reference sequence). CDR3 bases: TGTGCCAGTACCTACGGTCCAGGCGTCGGGGAGCTGTTTTTT. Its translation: CASTYGPGVGELFF. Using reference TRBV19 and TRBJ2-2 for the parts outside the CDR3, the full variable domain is DGGITQSPKYLFRKEGQNVTLSCEQNLNHDAMYWYRQDPGQGLRLIYYSQIVNDFQKGDIAEGYSVSREKKESFPLTVTSAQKNPTAFYLCASTYGPGVGELFFGEGSRLTVL.

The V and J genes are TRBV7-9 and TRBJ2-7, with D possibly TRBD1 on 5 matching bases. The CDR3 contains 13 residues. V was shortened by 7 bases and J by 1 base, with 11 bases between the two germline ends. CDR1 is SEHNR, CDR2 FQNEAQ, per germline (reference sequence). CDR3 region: CASTLDSSYEQYF. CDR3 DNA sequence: TGTGCCAGCACTCTAGACAGTTCCTACGAGCAGTACTTC.

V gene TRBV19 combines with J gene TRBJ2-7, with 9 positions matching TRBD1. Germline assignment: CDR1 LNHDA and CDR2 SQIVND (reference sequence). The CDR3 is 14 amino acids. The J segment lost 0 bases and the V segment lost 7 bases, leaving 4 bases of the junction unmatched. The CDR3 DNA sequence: TGTGCCAGTAACGGGACAGGGTTCTCCTACGAGCAGTACTTC. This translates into CASNGTGFSYEQYF.

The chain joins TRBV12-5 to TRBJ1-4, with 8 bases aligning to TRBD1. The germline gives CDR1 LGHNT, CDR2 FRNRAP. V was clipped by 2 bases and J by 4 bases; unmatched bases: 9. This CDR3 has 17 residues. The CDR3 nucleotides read TGTGCTAGTGGTTTGCTGGTGACAGGGGCCGGTAATGAAAAACTGTTTTTT. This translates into CASGLLVTGAGNEKLFF.

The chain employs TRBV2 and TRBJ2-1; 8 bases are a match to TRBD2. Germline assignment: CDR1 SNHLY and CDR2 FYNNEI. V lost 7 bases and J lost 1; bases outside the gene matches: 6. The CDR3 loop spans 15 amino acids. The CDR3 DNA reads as TGTGCCAGCAATAAGCGGGGGAGATCCTACAATGAGCAGTTCTTC. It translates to CASNKRGRSYNEQFF.

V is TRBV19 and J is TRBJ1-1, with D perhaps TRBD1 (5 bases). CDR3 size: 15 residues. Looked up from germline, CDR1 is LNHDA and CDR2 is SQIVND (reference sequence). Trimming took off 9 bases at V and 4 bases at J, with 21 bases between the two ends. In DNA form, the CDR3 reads TGTGCCAGCCGTAGGGGAACAGGCTCGACCACTGAAGCTTTCTTT. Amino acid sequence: CASRRGTGSTTEAFF.

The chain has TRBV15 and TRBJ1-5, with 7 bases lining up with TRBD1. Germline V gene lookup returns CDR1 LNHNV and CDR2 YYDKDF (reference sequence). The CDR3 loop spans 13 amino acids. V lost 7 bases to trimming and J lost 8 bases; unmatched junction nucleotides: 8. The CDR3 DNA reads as TGTGCCACCACCGCCGACAGGGTGGAGCCCCAGCATTTT. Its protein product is CATTADRVEPQHF.

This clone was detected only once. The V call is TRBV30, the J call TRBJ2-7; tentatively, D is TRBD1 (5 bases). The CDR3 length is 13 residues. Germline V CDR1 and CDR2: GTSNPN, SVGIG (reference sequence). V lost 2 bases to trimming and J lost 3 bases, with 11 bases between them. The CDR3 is CAWSTDRDYEQYF. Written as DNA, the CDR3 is TGTGCCTGGAGTACCGACAGAGACTACGAGCAGTACTTC.

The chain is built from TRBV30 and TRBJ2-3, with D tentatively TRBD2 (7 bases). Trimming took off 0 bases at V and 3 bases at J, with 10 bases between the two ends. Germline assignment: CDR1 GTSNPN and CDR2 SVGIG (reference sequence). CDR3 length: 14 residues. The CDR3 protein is CAWSVGGGTDTQYF. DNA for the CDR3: TGTGCCTGGAGTGTAGGGGGGGGTACAGATACGCAGTATTTT.

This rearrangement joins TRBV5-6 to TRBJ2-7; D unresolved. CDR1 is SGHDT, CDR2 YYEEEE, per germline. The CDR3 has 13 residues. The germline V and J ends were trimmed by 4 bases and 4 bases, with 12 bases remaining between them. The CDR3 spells CASSQDLGYEQYF. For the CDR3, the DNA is TGTGCCAGCAGCCAAGATCTCGGGTACGAGCAGTACTTC.

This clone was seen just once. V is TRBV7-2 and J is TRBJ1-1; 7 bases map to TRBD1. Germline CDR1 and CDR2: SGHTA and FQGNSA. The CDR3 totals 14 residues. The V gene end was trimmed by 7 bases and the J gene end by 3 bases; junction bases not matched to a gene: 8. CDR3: CASTPETGYTEAFF. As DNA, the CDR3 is TGTGCCAGCACCCCGGAGACAGGGTACACTGAAGCTTTCTTT.

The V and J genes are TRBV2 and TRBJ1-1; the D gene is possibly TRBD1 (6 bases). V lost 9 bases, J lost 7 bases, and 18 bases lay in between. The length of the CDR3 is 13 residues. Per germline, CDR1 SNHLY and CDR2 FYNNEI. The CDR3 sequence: CASSSIGQLEAFF. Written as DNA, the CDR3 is TGTGCCAGTTCTTCGATCGGACAGCTTGAAGCTTTCTTT.

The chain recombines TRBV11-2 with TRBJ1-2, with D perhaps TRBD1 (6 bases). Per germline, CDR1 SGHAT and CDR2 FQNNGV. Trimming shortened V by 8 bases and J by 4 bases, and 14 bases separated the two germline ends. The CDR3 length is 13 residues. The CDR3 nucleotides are TGTGCCAGCCGCCCAGGGGATAGCTATGGCTACACCTTC. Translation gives CASRPGDSYGYTF.

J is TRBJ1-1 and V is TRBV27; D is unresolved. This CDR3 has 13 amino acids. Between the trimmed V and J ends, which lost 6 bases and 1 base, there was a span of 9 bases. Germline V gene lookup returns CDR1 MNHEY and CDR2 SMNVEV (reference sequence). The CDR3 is CASRHGWNTEAFF. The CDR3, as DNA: TGTGCCAGCAGGCACGGGTGGAACACTGAAGCTTTCTTT.

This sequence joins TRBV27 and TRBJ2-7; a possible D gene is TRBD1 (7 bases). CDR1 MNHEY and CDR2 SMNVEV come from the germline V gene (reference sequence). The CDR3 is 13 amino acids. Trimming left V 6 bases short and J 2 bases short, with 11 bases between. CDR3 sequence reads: CASRRDRAYEQYF. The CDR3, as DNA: TGTGCCAGCAGGCGGGACAGAGCCTACGAGCAGTACTTC.

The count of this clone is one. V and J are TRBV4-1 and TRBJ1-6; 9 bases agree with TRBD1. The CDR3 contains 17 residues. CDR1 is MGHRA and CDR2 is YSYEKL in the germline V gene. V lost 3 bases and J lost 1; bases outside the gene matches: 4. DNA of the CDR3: TGCGCCAGCAGCCAGGGACAGGGAGGGTCCTATAATTCACCCCTCCACTTT. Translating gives CASSQGQGGSYNSPLHF.

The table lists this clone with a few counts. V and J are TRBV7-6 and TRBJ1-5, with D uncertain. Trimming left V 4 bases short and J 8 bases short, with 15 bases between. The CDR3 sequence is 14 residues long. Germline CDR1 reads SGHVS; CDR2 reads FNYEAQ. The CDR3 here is CASSYGPGGEPQHF. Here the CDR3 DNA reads TGTGCCAGCAGCTACGGGCCAGGCGGGGAGCCCCAGCATTTT. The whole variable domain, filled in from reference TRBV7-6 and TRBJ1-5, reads GAGVSQSPRYKVTKRGQDVALRCDPISGHVSLYWYRQALGQGPEFLTYFNYEAQQDKSGLPNDRFSAERPEGSISTLTIQRTEQRDSAMYRCASSYGPGGEPQHFGDGTRLSIL.

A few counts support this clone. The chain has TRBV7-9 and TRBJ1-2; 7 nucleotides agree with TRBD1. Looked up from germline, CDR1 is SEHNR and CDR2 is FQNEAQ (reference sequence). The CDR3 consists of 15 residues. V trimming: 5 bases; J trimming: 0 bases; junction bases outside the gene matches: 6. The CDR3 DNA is TGTGCCAGCAGCGTGGTTGGACAGGCTAACTATGGCTACACCTTC. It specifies CASSVVGQANYGYTF.